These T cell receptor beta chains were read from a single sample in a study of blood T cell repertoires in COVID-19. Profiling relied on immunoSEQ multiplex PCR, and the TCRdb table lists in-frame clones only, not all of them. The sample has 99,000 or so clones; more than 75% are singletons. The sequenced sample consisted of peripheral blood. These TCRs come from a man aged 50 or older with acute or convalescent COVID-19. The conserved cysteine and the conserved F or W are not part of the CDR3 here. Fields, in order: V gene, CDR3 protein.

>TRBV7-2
ASSLGRLAAYNEQF
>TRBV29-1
SATGTGKDGQY
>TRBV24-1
ATSDPGTSGVQETQY
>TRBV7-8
ASSLRENRDEQY
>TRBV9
ASSVGPDPYEQY
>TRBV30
ALSSSGNTIY
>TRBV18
ASSPPGTSGLY
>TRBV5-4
ASSMDRGGEQY
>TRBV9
ASSETSLSYNEQF
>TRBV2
ASGDQNRVKAF
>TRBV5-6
ASSRTSGRLAKNIQY
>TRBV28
ASTFRGAWSNQPQH
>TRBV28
VSSGGVNYGYT
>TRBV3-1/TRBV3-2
ASSTGTTNNEQF
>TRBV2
ASTRGTGVGYT
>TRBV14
ASSQEGLAGGPFETQY
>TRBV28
ASSLGTGQGSNQPQH
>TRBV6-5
ASSFRGGTDTQY
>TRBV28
ASSPRTGQETQY
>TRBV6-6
ASSPLQGRNNEQF
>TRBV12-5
ASGLKTAGNTIY
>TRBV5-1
ASSSNH
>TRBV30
AWSVLGTRNQPQH
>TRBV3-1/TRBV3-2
ASSQLSRGHETQY
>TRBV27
ASSPLTGGHNEQF
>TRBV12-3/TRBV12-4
ASSPGPNEQF